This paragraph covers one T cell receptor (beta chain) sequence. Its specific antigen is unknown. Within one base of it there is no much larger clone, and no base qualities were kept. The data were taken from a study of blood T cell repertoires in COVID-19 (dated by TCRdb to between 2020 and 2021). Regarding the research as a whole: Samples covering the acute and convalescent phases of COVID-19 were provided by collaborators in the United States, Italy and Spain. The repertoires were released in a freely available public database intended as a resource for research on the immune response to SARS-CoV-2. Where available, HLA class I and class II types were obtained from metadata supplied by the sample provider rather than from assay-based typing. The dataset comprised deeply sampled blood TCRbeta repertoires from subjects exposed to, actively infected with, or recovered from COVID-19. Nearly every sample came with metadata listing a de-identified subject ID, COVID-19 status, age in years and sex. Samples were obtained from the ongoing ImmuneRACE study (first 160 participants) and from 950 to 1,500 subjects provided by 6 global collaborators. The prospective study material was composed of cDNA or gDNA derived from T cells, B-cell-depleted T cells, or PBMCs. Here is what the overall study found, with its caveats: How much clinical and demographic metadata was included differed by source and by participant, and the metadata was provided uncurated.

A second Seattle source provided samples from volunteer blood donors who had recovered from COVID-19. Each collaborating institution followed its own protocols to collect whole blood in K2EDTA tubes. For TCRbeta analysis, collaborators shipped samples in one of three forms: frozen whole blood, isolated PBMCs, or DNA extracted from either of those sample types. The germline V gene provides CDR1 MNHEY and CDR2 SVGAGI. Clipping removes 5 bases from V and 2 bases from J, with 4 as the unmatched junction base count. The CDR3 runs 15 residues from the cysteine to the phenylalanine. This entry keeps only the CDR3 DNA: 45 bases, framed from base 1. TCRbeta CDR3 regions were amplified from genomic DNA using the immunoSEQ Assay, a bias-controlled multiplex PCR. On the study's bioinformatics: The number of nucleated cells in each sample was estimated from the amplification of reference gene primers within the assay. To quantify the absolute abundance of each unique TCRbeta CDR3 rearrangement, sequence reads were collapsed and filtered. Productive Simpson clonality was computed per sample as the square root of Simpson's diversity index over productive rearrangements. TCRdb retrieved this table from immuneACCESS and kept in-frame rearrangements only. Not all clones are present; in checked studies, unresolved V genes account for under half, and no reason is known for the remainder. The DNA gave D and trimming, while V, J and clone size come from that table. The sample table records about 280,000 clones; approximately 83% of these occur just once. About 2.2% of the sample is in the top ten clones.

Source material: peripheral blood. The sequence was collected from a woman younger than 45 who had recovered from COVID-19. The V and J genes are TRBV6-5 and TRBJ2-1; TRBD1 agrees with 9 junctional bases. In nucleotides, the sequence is TGTGCCAGCAGTAGACAGGGGGAAGCCTACAATGAGCAGTTCTTC. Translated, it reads CASSRQGEAYNEQFF.